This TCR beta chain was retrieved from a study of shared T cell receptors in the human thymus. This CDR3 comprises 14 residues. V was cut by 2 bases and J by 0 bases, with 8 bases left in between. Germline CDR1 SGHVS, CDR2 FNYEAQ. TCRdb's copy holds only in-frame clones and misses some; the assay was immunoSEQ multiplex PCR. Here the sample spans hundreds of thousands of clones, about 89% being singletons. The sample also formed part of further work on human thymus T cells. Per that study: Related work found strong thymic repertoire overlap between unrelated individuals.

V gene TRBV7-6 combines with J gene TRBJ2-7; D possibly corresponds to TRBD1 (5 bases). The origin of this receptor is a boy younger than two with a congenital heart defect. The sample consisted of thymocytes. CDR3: CASSLRGISYEQYF. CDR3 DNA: TGTGCCAGCAGCTTAAGGGGCATCTCCTACGAGCAGTACTTC. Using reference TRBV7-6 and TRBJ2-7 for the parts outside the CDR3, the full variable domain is GAGVSQSPRYKVTKRGQDVALRCDPISGHVSLYWYRQALGQGPEFLTYFNYEAQQDKSGLPNDRFSAERPEGSISTLTIQRTEQRDSAMYRCASSLRGISYEQYFGPGTRLTVT.